This entry is about one T cell receptor beta chain. Antigen unknown. This entry comes from a study of CD8+ T cells in alopecia areata. Turning to the study itself: Twice a day, 5 to 10 mg of oral tofacitinib was administered to treated patients. General observations from the study: Affected scalp, especially in alopecia totalis/universalis, had a higher clonality than normal scalp did.

Specimens obtained from alopecia areata patients comprised lesional scalp punch biopsies and peripheral blood. PBMCs, the starting material, were the source of sorted CD4+ and CD8+ T cells. cDNA prepared by RNA extraction and subsequent reverse transcription served as the template for sequencing. The protocol was immunoSEQ multiplex PCR, while the TCRdb copy is restricted to in-frame clones and leaves out a portion. The repertoire holds 200,000 to 250,000 clones, with 57% as singletons. This material consisted of CD4+ T cells sorted from blood, taken at week 0. The TCR comes from a human donor with alopecia areata.

This chain's CDR3 is CASRQGLAHDTQYF. CDR3 coding DNA: TGTGCCAGCAGGCAAGGACTAGCACACGATACGCAGTATTTT. This chain joins TRBV7-3 and TRBJ2-3; 8 bases line up with TRBD2. CDR1 and CDR2 from the germline V gene are SGHTA and FQGTGA. The CDR3 spans 14 residues. J was trimmed by 6 bases and V by 6 bases; bases with no gene match: 8.